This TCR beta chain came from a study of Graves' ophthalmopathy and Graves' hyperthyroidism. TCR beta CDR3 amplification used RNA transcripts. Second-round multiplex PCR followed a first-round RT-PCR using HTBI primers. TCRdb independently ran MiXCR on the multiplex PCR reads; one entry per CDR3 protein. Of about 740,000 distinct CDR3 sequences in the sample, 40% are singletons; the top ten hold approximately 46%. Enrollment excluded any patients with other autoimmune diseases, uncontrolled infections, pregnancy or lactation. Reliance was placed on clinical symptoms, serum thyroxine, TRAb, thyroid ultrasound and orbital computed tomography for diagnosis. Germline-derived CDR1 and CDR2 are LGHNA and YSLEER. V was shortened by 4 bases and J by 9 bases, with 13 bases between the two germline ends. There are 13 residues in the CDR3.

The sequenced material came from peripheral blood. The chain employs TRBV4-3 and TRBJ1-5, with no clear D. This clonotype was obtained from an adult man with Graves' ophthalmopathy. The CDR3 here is CASSPPGLLPQHF. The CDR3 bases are TGCGCCAGCAGCCCCCCAGGACTTTTGCCCCAGCATTTT.